Reported below is one T cell receptor (beta chain). Researchers report immunoSEQ v3.0 was run at survey level. The assay was immunoSEQ multiplex PCR, and TCRdb's table has in-frame clones only and misses some. The table records 28,000 or so clones, approximately 93% of them present only once. This sample is drawn from a study of long-term antiretroviral therapy in people with HIV. Specimen: unsorted PBMCs, collected 6.2 years after starting antiretroviral therapy. The source is a man in his forties with HIV.

The CDR3 nucleotides read TGTGCCAGCAGGGCCGGGACAGGGGGTCTAGGCTATGGCTACACCTTC. Translated: CASRAGTGGLGYGYTF. The V gene is TRBV27, the J gene TRBJ1-2, with TRBD1 matching over 11 bases. Germline values: CDR1 MNHEY, CDR2 SMNVEV (reference sequence). The J segment lost 4 bases and the V segment lost 6 bases, leaving 10 bases of the junction unmatched. The CDR3 spans 16 residues.